The sequence of this T cell receptor (beta chain) was determined in a study of identical twins' blood T cells. V was clipped by 6 bases and J by 5 bases, with 7 bases between them. The CDR3 is 11 residues long. The germline V gene has CDR1 SNHLY and CDR2 FYNNEI. This clonotype has a count of ten or more. One entry per CDR3 protein, called by TCRdb with MiXCR from the 5' RACE reads. Among 300,000 to 450,000 distinct CDR3 sequences listed, more than 25% were seen once. Sequencing was performed on PBMCs. The V call is TRBV2, the J call TRBJ2-5; a weak D match, TRBD2 (5 bases). This clonotype originated in a woman aged 18 to 55 in good health. CDR3 in amino acids: CASRLVETQYF. The CDR3 nucleotides are TGTGCCAGCAGACTAGTGGAGACCCAGTACTTC. The complete variable domain, with remaining parts taken from reference TRBV2 and TRBJ2-5, reads EPEVTQTPSHQVTQMGQEVILRCVPISNHLYFYWYRQILGQKVEFLVSFYNNEISEKSEIFDDQFSVERPDGSNFTLKIRSTKLEDSAMYFCASRLVETQYFGPGTRLLVL.